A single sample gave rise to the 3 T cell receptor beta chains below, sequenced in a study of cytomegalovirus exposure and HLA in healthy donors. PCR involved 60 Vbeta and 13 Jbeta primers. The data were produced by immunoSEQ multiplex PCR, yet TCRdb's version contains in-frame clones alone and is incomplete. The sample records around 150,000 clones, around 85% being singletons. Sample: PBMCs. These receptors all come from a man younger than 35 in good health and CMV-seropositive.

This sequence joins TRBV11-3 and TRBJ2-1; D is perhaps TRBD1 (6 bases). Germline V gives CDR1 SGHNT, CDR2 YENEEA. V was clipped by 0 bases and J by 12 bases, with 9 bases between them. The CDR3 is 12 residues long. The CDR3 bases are TGTGCCAGCAGCTTAGACAGGGGTGGGCAGTTCTTC. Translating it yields CASSLDRGGQFF.

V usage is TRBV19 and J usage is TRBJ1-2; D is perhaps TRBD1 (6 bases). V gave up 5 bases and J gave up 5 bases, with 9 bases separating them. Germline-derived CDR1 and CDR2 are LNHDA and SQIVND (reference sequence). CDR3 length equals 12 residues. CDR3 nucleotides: TGTGCCAGTAGTGGACAGACTTATGGCTACACCTTC. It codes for CASSGQTYGYTF.

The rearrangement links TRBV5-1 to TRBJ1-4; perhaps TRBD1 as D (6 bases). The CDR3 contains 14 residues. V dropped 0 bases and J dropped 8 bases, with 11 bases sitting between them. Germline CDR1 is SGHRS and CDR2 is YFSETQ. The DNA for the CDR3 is TGCGCCAGCAGCTTGGCGGGGGGCGAAGAAAAACTGTTTTTT. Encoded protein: CASSLAGGEEKLFF.